The 18 T cell receptor beta chains listed next were all sequenced from one sample in a study of Ad26.COV2.S vaccination and SARS-CoV-2 variants. Profiled with immunoSEQ multiplex PCR; TCRdb holds only in-frame clones, not every one. This table holds approximately 500,000 clones, roughly 89% found once. Stated treatment: 15 to 20 received Ad26.COV2.S at low or high dose, single or two shots; several received placebo; per-sample allocation not given. Following the first vaccine or placebo injection, samples were taken on day 63. The sequencing used peripheral blood, collected in a trial of Ad26.COV2.S vaccine versus placebo. Source of these receptors: a person aged 18-65 years who received the Ad26.COV2.S COVID-19 vaccine or a placebo.

The rearrangement uses TRBV19 and TRBJ1-2, with TRBD1 matching over 9 bases. Losses at the gene ends were 11 bases for V and 7 bases for J; bases not matched to a gene: 11. This CDR3 is 13 amino acids long. Germline V CDR1 and CDR2: LNHDA, SQIVND (reference sequence). CDR3 sequence: CASRGDRASGYTF. CDR3 bases: TGTGCCTCAAGAGGGGACAGGGCGAGTGGCTACACCTTC.

Only one count was recorded for this clone. V is TRBV6-4 and J is TRBJ2-7; TRBD2 aligns across 7 bases. Germline CDR1 and CDR2: MRHNA and SNTAGT. This CDR3 has 14 residues. The V segment lost 5 bases and the J segment 0 bases; nucleotides outside the gene matches: 4. The CDR3 protein is CASSPGGSSYEQYF. CDR3 DNA: TGTGCCAGCAGTCCGGGGGGAAGCTCCTACGAGCAGTACTTC.

This clone was counted between two and nine times. V and J are TRBV18 and TRBJ1-4, with 7 bases identical to TRBD1. Germline values: CDR1 KGHSH, CDR2 LQKENI. This CDR3 contains 13 residues. The ends lost 8 bases at V and 5 bases at J; junction bases unmatched: 5. In nucleotides, the CDR3 is TGTGCCAGCCAGGGACAGACCAATGAAAAACTGTTTTTT. It is translated as CASQGQTNEKLFF. Using reference TRBV18 and TRBJ1-4 for the parts outside the CDR3, the full variable domain is NAGVMQNPRHLVRRRGQEARLRCSPMKGHSHVYWYRQLPEEGLKFMVYLQKENIIDESGMPKERFSAEFPKEGPSILRIQQVVRGDSAAYFCASQGQTNEKLFFGSGTQLSVL.

The chain has TRBV5-3 and TRBJ2-7, with a weak D call TRBD2 (5 bases). TRBV5-3 is an open reading frame whose function is uncertain. Trimming took off 5 bases at V and 6 bases at J, with 24 bases between the two ends. The CDR3 totals 16 residues. The CDR3 coding sequence is TGTGCCAGAAGTTATTACCTCAGACTATCTCCGTCCGAGCAGTACTTC. Encoded protein: CARSYYLRLSPSEQYF.

The CDR3 sequence: CASSSTGGYTF. The CDR3 DNA sequence: TGTGCCAGCAGTTCCACGGGTGGCTACACCTTC. The rearrangement uses TRBV6-2 or TRBV6-3 and TRBJ1-2; no firm D call. The CDR3 is made up of 11 amino acids. Per germline, CDR1 MNHEY and CDR2 SVGEGT. Trimming took off 4 bases at V and 7 bases at J, with 7 bases between the two ends.

This clone was picked up one time. The chain links TRBV30 to TRBJ2-7; either TRBD1 or TRBD2 may supply D (5 bases each). Germline CDR1 GTSNPN, CDR2 SVGIG (reference sequence). V was shortened by 2 bases and J by 2 bases, with 10 bases between the two germline ends. The CDR3 totals 13 residues. The CDR3 DNA reads as TGTGCCTGGAGTCCCGGGGCTACCTACGAGCAGTACTTC. The encoded protein is CAWSPGATYEQYF.

The chain joins TRBV28 to TRBJ1-5; TRBD1 is a possible D gene (5 bases). This CDR3 contains 16 residues. Germline V gives CDR1 MDHEN, CDR2 SYDVKM. V shed 1 base and J shed 6 bases, with 16 bases lying between them. The CDR3 DNA reads TGTGCCAGCAGTTTATCCCTCACAGGTTTTGGTCAGCCCCAGCATTTT. It translates to CASSLSLTGFGQPQHF.

This clone was found a few times. The rearrangement links TRBV27 to TRBJ1-6; TRBD1 matches at 7 bases. With V trimmed by 3 bases and J by 5 bases, 7 bases remained unmatched. CDR1 MNHEY and CDR2 SMNVEV come from the germline V gene (reference sequence). The CDR3 runs to 16 residues. The CDR3 loop reads CASSFRGLTNNSPLHF. CDR3 in DNA: TGTGCCAGCAGTTTCAGGGGGTTGACGAATAATTCACCCCTCCACTTT.

The chain carries TRBV6-4 and TRBJ2-3, with 15 bases lining up with TRBD2. CDR1 is MRHNA, CDR2 SNTAGT, per germline. Germline trimming cut 4 bases from V and 6 bases from J; bases unmatched to any gene: 11. The CDR3 sequence is 18 residues long. The CDR3 protein is CASSASGTSGRRGDTQYF. CDR3 in DNA: TGTGCCAGCAGTGCCTCCGGGACTAGCGGGAGGAGGGGGGATACGCAGTATTTT.

This clone was seen more than once but under ten times. V and J are TRBV30 and TRBJ1-1; D may be TRBD1 (6 bases). From germline, CDR1 is GTSNPN and CDR2 SVGIG (reference sequence). Trimming cost V 5 bases and J 1 base, with 14 bases left between them. The CDR3 extends over 14 amino acids. The CDR3 reads CAWSPRGQNTEAFF. The DNA of the CDR3 is TGTGCCTGGTCGCCTCGGGGACAGAACACTGAAGCTTTCTTT.

Concerning this clone itself: In the same sample, other DNA sequences code for this CDR3. The V and J genes are TRBV19 and TRBJ1-2; D is possibly TRBD1 (5 bases). V was clipped by 5 bases and J by 4 bases, with 11 bases between them. Germline CDR1 is LNHDA and CDR2 is SQIVND (reference sequence). There are 13 residues in the CDR3. For the CDR3, the DNA is TGTGCCAGTAGTGGGCAGGGAGCCTATGGCTACACCTTC. It is translated as CASSGQGAYGYTF.

The rearrangement joins TRBV7-9 to TRBJ1-2; D uncertain. Germline V gives CDR1 SEHNR, CDR2 FQNEAQ (reference sequence). This CDR3 spans 10 amino acids. Trimming cost V 2 bases and J 7 bases, with 2 bases left between them. DNA of the CDR3: TGTGCCAGCAGCTTAAGTGGCTACACCTTC. As protein: CASSLSGYTF.

The CDR3 region is CASSLDGSVGQYF. CDR3 sequence (DNA): TGTGCCAGCAGCTTAGACGGGTCAGTGGGGCAGTACTTC. V is TRBV11-2 and J is TRBJ2-7; D is unresolved. Trimming removed 0 bases from V and 9 bases from J, with 12 bases in between. CDR3 length: 13 residues. Germline V gives CDR1 SGHAT, CDR2 FQNNGV.

The CDR3: CASSQTRTGVTEAFF. The CDR3 bases are TGCGCCAGCAGCCAAACAAGGACAGGGGTCACTGAAGCTTTCTTT. The rearrangement uses TRBV4-3 and TRBJ1-1; 9 bases agree with TRBD1. CDR3 length equals 15 residues. Germline CDR1 reads LGHNA; CDR2 reads YSLEER. The V segment lost 2 bases and the J segment 4 bases; nucleotides outside the gene matches: 5.

This chain joins TRBV28 and TRBJ1-2; tentatively, D is TRBD1 (5 bases). Germline V CDR1 and CDR2: MDHEN, SYDVKM. V lost 5 bases to trimming and J lost 8 bases, with 21 bases between them. The CDR3 length is 15 residues. CDR3 sequence (DNA): TGTGCCAGCAGTGTCCTCCAGTTGGGGGGTAGGGGCTACACCTTC. As protein: CASSVLQLGGRGYTF.

CDR3 DNA: TGTGCCAGCAGCTCCCCGGGACAAGTCCAAGAGACCCAGTACTTC. Its translation: CASSSPGQVQETQYF. The chain is built from TRBV7-2 and TRBJ2-5, with TRBD1 as a possible D gene (6 bases). Germline V CDR1 and CDR2: SGHTA, FQGNSA. Trimming shortened V by 4 bases and J by 1 base, and 13 bases separated the two germline ends. There are 15 residues in the CDR3.

This sequence joins TRBV29-1 and TRBJ2-1, with D maybe TRBD2 (6 bases). Germline assignment: CDR1 SQVTM and CDR2 ANQGSEA. The CDR3 sequence is 15 residues long. V was cut by 4 bases and J by 4 bases, with 17 bases left in between. The CDR3 reads CSVAPAGRVYNEQFF. CDR3 nucleotide sequence: TGCAGCGTTGCCCCCGCGGGACGAGTATACAATGAGCAGTTCTTC.

The V and J genes are TRBV18 and TRBJ2-1, with D perhaps matching TRBD1 (7 bases). Germline CDR1 KGHSH, CDR2 LQKENI. The V gene lost 3 bases and the J gene lost 4 bases, with 13 bases spanning the gap. The CDR3 is 15 residues long. CDR3 nucleotides: TGTGCCAGCTCACCCGGGGGACAGCAGTACAATGAGCAGTTCTTC. It yields the protein CASSPGGQQYNEQFF.